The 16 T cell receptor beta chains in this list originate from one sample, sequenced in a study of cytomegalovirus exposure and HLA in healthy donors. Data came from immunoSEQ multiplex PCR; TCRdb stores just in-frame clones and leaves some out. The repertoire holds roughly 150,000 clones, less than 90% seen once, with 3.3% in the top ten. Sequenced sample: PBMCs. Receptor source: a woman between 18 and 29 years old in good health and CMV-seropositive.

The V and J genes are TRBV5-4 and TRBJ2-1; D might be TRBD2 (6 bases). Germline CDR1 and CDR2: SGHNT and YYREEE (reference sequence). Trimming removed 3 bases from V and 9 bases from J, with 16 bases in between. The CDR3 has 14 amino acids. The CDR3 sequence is CASSWGGPVGEQFF. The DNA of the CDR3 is TGTGCCAGCAGCTGGGGAGGTCCGGTCGGTGAGCAGTTCTTC.

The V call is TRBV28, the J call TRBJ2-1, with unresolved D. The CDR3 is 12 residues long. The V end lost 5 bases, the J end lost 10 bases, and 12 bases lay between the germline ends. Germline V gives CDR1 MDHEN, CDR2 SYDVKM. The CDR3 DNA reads TGTGCCAGCAGTGTGGTAGGAGACGAGCAGTTCTTC. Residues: CASSVVGDEQFF.

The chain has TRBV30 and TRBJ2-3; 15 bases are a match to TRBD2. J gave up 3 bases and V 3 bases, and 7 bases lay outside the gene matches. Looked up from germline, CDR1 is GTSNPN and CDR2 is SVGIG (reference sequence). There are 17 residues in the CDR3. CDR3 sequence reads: CAWRKGLAGGRTDTQYF. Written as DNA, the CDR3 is TGTGCCTGGAGGAAGGGACTAGCGGGAGGCCGTACAGATACGCAGTATTTT.

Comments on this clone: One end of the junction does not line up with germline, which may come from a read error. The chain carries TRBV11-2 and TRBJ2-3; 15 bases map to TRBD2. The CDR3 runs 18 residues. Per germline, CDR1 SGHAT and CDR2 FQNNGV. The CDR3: CASSPEGTSGRSADTRYF. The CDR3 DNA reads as TGTGCCAGCAGCCCCGAGGGGACTAGCGGGAGGTCGGCAGATACGCGGTATTTT.

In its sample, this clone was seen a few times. CDR3 region: CASRGGRQPQHF. The DNA of the CDR3 is TGTGCCAGCCGGGGAGGGAGGCAGCCCCAGCATTTT. This chain connects TRBV2 to TRBJ1-5; no clear D gene. The CDR3 runs 12 residues. Germline-derived CDR1 and CDR2 are SNHLY and FYNNEI. The germline V and J ends were trimmed by 8 bases and 7 bases, with 12 bases remaining between them.

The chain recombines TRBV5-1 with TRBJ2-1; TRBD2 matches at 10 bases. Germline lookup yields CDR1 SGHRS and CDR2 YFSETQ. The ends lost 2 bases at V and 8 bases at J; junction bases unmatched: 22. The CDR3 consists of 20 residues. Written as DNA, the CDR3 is TGCGCCAGCAGCTTTTTGAGGGGGAGATCGGGACTAGCGACGCGGGATGAGCAGTTCTTC. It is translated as CASSFLRGRSGLATRDEQFF.

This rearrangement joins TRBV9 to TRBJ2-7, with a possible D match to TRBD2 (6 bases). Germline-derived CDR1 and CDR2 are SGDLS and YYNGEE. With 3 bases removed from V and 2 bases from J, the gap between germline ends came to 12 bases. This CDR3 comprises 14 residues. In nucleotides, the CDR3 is TGTGCCAGCAGCGCCCTCGGGAGCCCCTACGAGCAGTACTTC. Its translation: CASSALGSPYEQYF. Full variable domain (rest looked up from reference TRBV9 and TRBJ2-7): DSGVTQTPKHLITATGQRVTLRCSPRSGDLSVYWYQQSLDQGLQFLIQYYNGEERAKGNILERFSAQQFPDLHSELNLSSLELGDSALYFCASSALGSPYEQYFGPGTRLTVT.

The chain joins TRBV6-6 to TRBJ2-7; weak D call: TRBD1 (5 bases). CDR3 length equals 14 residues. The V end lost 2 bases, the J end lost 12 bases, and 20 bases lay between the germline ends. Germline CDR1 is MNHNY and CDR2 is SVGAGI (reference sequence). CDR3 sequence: CASSYLTRDSEPYF. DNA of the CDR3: TGTGCCAGCAGTTACCTCACCAGGGATTCAGAACCGTACTTC.

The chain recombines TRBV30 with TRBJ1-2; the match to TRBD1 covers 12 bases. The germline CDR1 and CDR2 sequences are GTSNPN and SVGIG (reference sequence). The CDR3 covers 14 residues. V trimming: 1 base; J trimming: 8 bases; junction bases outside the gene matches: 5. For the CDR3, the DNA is TGTGCCTGGAGTGGGGACAGGGGGCGCAGAGGCTACACCTTC. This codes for CAWSGDRGRRGYTF.

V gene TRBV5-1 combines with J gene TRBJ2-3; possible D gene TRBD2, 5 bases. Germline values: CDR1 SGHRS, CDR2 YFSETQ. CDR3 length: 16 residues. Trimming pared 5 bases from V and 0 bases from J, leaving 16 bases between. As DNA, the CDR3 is TGCGCCAGCAGAGGGCGTACCGGGGAGAGCACAGATACGCAGTATTTT. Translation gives CASRGRTGESTDTQYF.

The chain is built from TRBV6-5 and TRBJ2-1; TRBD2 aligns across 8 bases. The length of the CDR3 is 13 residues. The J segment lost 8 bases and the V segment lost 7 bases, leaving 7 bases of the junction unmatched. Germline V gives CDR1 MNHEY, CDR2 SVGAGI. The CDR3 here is CASTRGLGDEQFF. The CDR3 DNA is TGTGCCAGCACCCGGGGACTAGGTGATGAGCAGTTCTTC.

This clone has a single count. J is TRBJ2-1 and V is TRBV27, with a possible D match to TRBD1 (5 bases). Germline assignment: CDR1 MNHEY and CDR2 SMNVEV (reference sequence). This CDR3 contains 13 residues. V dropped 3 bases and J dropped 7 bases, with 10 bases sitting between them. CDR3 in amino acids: CASSFFPGNEQFF. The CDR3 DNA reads TGTGCCAGCAGTTTCTTTCCAGGGAATGAGCAGTTCTTC.

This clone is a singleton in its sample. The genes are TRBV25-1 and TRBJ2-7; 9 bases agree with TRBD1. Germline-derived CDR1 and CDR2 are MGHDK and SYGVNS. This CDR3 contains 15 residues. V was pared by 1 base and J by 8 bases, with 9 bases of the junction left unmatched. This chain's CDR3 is CASSELGQGGYKQYF. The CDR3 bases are TGTGCCAGCAGTGAATTGGGACAGGGCGGGTACAAGCAGTACTTC.

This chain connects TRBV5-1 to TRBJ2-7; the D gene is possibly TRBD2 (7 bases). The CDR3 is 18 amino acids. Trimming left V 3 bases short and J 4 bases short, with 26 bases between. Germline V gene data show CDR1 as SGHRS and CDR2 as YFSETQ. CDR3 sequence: CASSSRTAQAGRQYEQYF. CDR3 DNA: TGCGCCAGCAGCTCCCGGACAGCTCAAGCGGGAAGGCAGTACGAGCAGTACTTC.

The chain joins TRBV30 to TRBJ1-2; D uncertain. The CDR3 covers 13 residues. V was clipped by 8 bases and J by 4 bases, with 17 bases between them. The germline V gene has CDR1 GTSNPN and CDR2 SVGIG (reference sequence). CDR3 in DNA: TGTGCCAAACATTCCGGGGTAGGCTATGGCTACACCTTC. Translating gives CAKHSGVGYGYTF. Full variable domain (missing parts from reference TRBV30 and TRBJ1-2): SQTIHQWPATLVQPVGSPLSLECTVEGTSNPNLYWYRQAAGRGLQLLFYSVGIGQISSEVPQNLSASRPQDRQFILSSKKLLLSDSGFYLCAKHSGVGYGYTFGSGTRLTVV.

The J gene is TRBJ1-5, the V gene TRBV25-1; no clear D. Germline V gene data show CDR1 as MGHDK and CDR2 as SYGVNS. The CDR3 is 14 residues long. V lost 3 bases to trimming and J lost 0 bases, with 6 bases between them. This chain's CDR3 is CASSESGSNQPQHF. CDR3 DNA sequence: TGTGCCAGCAGTGAGAGCGGTAGCAATCAGCCCCAGCATTTT.